The T cell receptor (beta chain) described here comes from a study of CXCR3-negative and CXCR3-positive naive CD8 T cells. This CDR3 contains 15 residues. Germline loops: CDR1 LGHNA, CDR2 YSLEER. The authors made the TRB cDNA libraries by 5' RACE using UMI labels. Reprocessing the 5' RACE reads, TCRdb reports a single entry for every CDR3 protein and omits DNA. The sample table sets out about 94,000 distinct CDR3 sequences. Overall study findings and caveats: A higher hydrophobicity marked the TRB CDR3s of CXCR3-positive naive cells versus CXCR3-negative naive cells.

A word on this clonotype: Its antigen is not identified.

This rearrangement joins TRBV4-3 to TRBJ2-4; absent DNA, TCRdb's TRBD2 call cannot be checked. What was sequenced was naive CXCR3+ CD8+ T cells from blood. Subset in this sample: CD45RO-CCR7+CD27+CD95- naive CD8+ T cells expressing CXCR3 (TNR3+). This sequence was found in a human donor in good health. Some clones in this sample may be carry-over from other donors' samples. The CDR3 region is CASSQGRGVENIQYF.